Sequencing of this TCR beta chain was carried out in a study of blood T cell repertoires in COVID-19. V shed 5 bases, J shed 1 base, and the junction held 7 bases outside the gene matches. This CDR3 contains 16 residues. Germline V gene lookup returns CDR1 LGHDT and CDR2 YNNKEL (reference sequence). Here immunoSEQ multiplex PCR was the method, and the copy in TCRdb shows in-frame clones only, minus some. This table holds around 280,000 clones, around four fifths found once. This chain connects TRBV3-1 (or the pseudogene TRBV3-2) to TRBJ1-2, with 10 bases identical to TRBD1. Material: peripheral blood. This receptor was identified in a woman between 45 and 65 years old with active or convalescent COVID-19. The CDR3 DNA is TGTGCCAGCAGCTCCCGGACAGGGGGAGGTAACTATGGCTACACCTTC. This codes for CASSSRTGGGNYGYTF.